These 23 T cell receptor beta chains came from one sample sequenced in a study of breast tumors, draining lymph nodes, adjacent tissues. Via MiXCR, TCRdb re-called the multiplex PCR reads, giving one row per CDR3 protein. In the table there are some 130,000 distinct CDR3 sequences, 21% of which are singletons. Samples came from axillary lymph nodes draining the breast cancer. Sequencing was performed on axillary lymph node tissue. The receptors shown here come from a female donor with breast cancer. Some clones in this sample may be carry-over from other donors' samples.

This clonotype was recorded at least ten times. The chain employs TRBV3-1 and TRBJ2-7; D perhaps matches TRBD1 (5 bases). CDR3 length: 13 residues. The germline gives CDR1 LGHDT, CDR2 YNNKEL (reference sequence). Trimming stripped 3 bases from V and 1 base from J, with 7 bases between. The CDR3 DNA reads as TGTGCCAGCAGCCACACAGGTTCCTACGAGCAGTACTTC. Translating gives CASSHTGSYEQYF.

Ten or more counts support this clonotype. This chain links TRBV18 with TRBJ1-2, with unresolved D. CDR1 and CDR2 from the germline V gene are KGHSH and LQKENI. V shed 3 bases and J shed 7 bases, with 12 bases lying between them. The CDR3 has 13 residues. The CDR3 sequence is CASSPHSSGGYTF. The DNA for the CDR3 is TGTGCCAGCTCACCCCATTCTTCCGGTGGCTACACCTTC.

This clonotype was picked up many times. This chain connects TRBV5-1 to TRBJ2-5; perhaps TRBD1 as D (5 bases). Trimming took off 0 bases at V and 2 bases at J, with 8 bases between the two ends. This CDR3 contains 14 residues. Per the germline V gene, CDR1 is SGHRS and CDR2 is YFSETQ. Here the CDR3 DNA reads TGCGCCAGCAGCTTGGCAGGGCCACAAGAGACCCAGTACTTC. This gives the protein CASSLAGPQETQYF.

This clonotype was found many times. CDR3 region: CATSRISDSNQPQHF. Here the CDR3 DNA reads TGTGCCACCAGCCGGATAAGCGATAGCAATCAGCCCCAGCATTTT. The chain recombines TRBV24-1 with TRBJ1-5; D is unresolved. Looked up from germline, CDR1 is KGHDR and CDR2 is SFDVKD. The CDR3 has 15 amino acids. V gave up 7 bases and J gave up 0 bases, with 12 bases separating them.

This clonotype has a count of ten or more. The chain joins TRBV4-1 to TRBJ2-1; TRBD1 or TRBD2 may be the D gene (5 bases each). The CDR3 extends over 13 amino acids. Germline CDR1 and CDR2: MGHRA and YSYEKL. V was trimmed by 4 bases and J by 13 bases, leaving 17 bases between them. The CDR3 DNA sequence: TGCGCCAGCAGCCTGGGGGTTCGGACCACCCAGTTCTTC. Translating it yields CASSLGVRTTQFF.

This clonotype was seen repeatedly, ten times or more. This chain joins TRBV19 and TRBJ2-2; D is ambiguous. The CDR3 totals 14 residues. Germline V gives CDR1 LNHDA, CDR2 SQIVND (reference sequence). V was pared by 7 bases and J by 1 base, with 10 bases between. CDR3 DNA sequence: TGTGCCAGTACCCAGCGAGGGAACACCGGGGAGCTGTTTTTT. Protein: CASTQRGNTGELFF.

With regard to this clonotype: The junction departs from germline at one end; a sequencing error may be responsible. The rearrangement joins TRBV7-2 to TRBJ2-7; 8 bases agree with TRBD2. The CDR3 covers 15 residues. The germline CDR1 and CDR2 sequences are SGHTA and FQGNSA. The CDR3, as DNA: TGTGCTAGCAGCTTTATGCCGGGAGGGCGCTACGAGCAGTACTTC. It is translated as CASSFMPGGRYEQYF. The full variable domain, its missing parts supplied by reference TRBV7-2 and TRBJ2-7, is GAGVSQSPSNKVTEKGKDVELRCDPISGHTALYWYRQSLGQGLEFLIYFQGNSAPDKSGLPSDRFSAERTGGSVSTLTIQRTQQEDSAVYLCASSFMPGGRYEQYFGPGTRLTVT.

As concerns this clonotype: One base away lies a much larger clone, so this may be a sequencing read error. The chain has TRBV28 and TRBJ2-7; 11 bases fit TRBD2. This CDR3 spans 16 amino acids. Per the germline V gene, CDR1 is MDHEN and CDR2 is SYDVKM. The CDR3 loop is CASSFGSGRGSYQQYF. The CDR3 DNA reads as TGTGCCAGCAGTTTCGGTAGCGGGAGGGGGTCCTACCAGCAGTACTTC.

This clonotype was counted many times. The genes are TRBV4-1 and TRBJ2-1, with 14 bases aligning to TRBD2. J was trimmed by 15 bases and V by 0 bases; bases with no gene match: 7. The CDR3 consists of 15 residues. CDR1 MGHRA and CDR2 YSYEKL come from the germline V gene. CDR3 DNA sequence: TGCGCCAGCAGCCAAGAGAGACTAGCGGGAGGGCCGGGGTTCTTC. Residues: CASSQERLAGGPGFF.

This clonotype was seen at least ten times. This sequence joins TRBV4-1 and TRBJ2-6, with D maybe TRBD1 (5 bases). CDR3 length: 16 amino acids. Germline V gene sequence: CDR1 MGHRA, CDR2 YSYEKL. Trimming shortened V by 1 base and J by 4 bases, and 11 bases separated the two germline ends. CDR3 sequence: CASSQVLGAGANVLTF. The CDR3 coding sequence is TGCGCCAGCAGCCAAGTCCTTGGGGCCGGGGCCAACGTCCTGACTTTC.

The sample holds many counts of this clonotype. The chain joins TRBV10-3 to TRBJ1-3; possible D gene TRBD1, 6 bases. The CDR3 is made up of 13 amino acids. Germline CDR1 reads ENHRY; CDR2 reads SYGVKD. V was clipped by 5 bases and J by 4 bases, with 9 bases between them. Here the CDR3 reads CAISTGSGNTIYF. As DNA, the CDR3 is TGTGCCATCAGTACAGGGTCCGGAAACACCATATATTTT.

Only a few counts were recorded for this clonotype. V is TRBV6-5 and J is TRBJ2-5; no clear D. The CDR3 has 13 residues. The germline V and J ends were trimmed by 0 bases and 5 bases, with 7 bases remaining between them. Germline CDR1 is MNHEY and CDR2 is SVGAGI. The CDR3 loop reads CASSYSFSETQYF. The CDR3 region has the DNA TGTGCCAGCAGTTACTCGTTCAGTGAGACCCAGTACTTC.

At least ten counts were recorded for this clonotype. This chain links TRBV20-1 with TRBJ2-2; 10 bases map to TRBD2. The CDR3 extends over 15 amino acids. V lost 1 base, J lost 6 bases, and 5 bases stayed unmatched. CDR1 and CDR2 from the germline V gene are DFQATT and SNEGSKA (reference sequence). The CDR3 DNA follows: TGCAGTGCTAGAGTCCCCAGCGGGAGGGCCGGGGAGCTGTTTTTT. Its translation is CSARVPSGRAGELFF.

A word on this clonotype: It may be a read error: a sequence one base away is much more abundant. The CDR3 is CGSSSPLGAGGPYEQYF. The CDR3 coding sequence is TGTGGCAGCAGTTCGCCGTTAGGTGCGGGAGGGCCCTACGAGCAGTACTTC. This chain uses TRBV6-2 or TRBV6-3 with TRBJ2-7; 9 positions match TRBD2. The CDR3 sequence is 17 residues long. Per germline, CDR1 MNHEY and CDR2 SVGEGT.

In regard to this clonotype: A much larger clone lies a single base off, so this may be a read error. The rearrangement links TRBV29-1 to TRBJ2-1, with D tentatively TRBD1 or TRBD2 (5 bases each). There are 11 residues in the CDR3. Trimming took off 7 bases at V and 5 bases at J, with 9 bases between the two ends. The germline gives CDR1 SQVTM, CDR2 ANQGSEA. The CDR3 region is CSAGANNEQFF. The CDR3 DNA reads as TGCAGCGCCGGGGCCAACAATGAGCAGTTCTTC.

This clonotype was seen many times. This chain joins TRBV5-1 and TRBJ2-1; TRBD2 agrees at 9 bases. The CDR3 loop spans 15 amino acids. With V trimmed by 6 bases and J by 0 bases, 4 bases remained unmatched. Germline V gives CDR1 SGHRS, CDR2 YFSETQ. CDR3 sequence (DNA): TGCGCCAGCACGAATAGCGGGAGCTCCTACAATGAGCAGTTCTTC. This encodes CASTNSGSSYNEQFF.

In this sample, this clonotype turned up many times. The rearrangement uses TRBV6-6 and TRBJ2-7; 10 bases align to TRBD2. With 2 bases clipped from V and 2 bases from J, the junction kept 6 bases outside the gene matches. The CDR3 has 16 residues. Germline V lookup: CDR1 MNHNY, CDR2 SVGAGI (reference sequence). Here the CDR3 reads CASSYDPLAGAYEQYF. The CDR3 DNA follows: TGTGCCAGCAGTTACGATCCCCTAGCGGGGGCCTACGAGCAGTACTTC.

This clonotype showed up many times. The CDR3 loop is CASSRRQGWYEQYF. CDR3 sequence (DNA): TGTGCCAGCAGCCGTCGACAGGGATGGTACGAGCAGTACTTC. The V call is TRBV9, the J call TRBJ2-7; TRBD1 agrees at 7 bases. The CDR3 extends over 14 amino acids. CDR1 and CDR2 from the germline V gene are SGDLS and YYNGEE. V was clipped by 4 bases and J by 4 bases; unmatched bases: 8.

On this clonotype: One base away lies a much larger clone, so this may be a sequencing read error. V gene TRBV28 combines with J gene TRBJ2-3; D possibly corresponds to TRBD1 (5 bases). The J call may not be correct, given that the DNA end is closer to TRBJ1-5. The CDR3 is made up of 15 amino acids. Per germline, CDR1 MDHEN and CDR2 SYDVKM. The CDR3 coding sequence is TGTGCCAGCAGCAGACTAGCGGGAGGGGCAGATACGCAGCATTTT. Amino acid sequence: CASSRLAGGADTQHF.

The sample holds many counts of this clonotype. The chain employs TRBV7-9 and TRBJ2-1; TRBD1 might be the D (5 bases). V was clipped by 4 bases and J by 8 bases, with 12 bases between them. This CDR3 is 13 amino acids long. Germline V gene sequence: CDR1 SEHNR, CDR2 FQNEAQ (reference sequence). CDR3 residues: CASSYLGADEQFF. DNA of the CDR3: TGTGCCAGCAGCTATCTTGGGGCGGATGAGCAGTTCTTC.

This clonotype has ten or more counts. This chain joins TRBV7-2 and TRBJ2-7; no firm D call. With 2 bases removed from V and 1 base from J, the gap between germline ends came to 18 bases. Germline-derived CDR1 and CDR2 are SGHTA and FQGNSA. This CDR3 is 17 amino acids long. The CDR3 reads CASSLKARHGRSYEQYF. The CDR3 DNA reads TGTGCCAGCAGCTTAAAAGCGAGACACGGACGGTCCTACGAGCAGTACTTC. The full variable domain, its missing parts supplied by reference TRBV7-2 and TRBJ2-7, is GAGVSQSPSNKVTEKGKDVELRCDPISGHTALYWYRQSLGQGLEFLIYFQGNSAPDKSGLPSDRFSAERTGGSVSTLTIQRTQQEDSAVYLCASSLKARHGRSYEQYFGPGTRLTVT.

At least ten counts were recorded for this clonotype. The chain has TRBV2 and TRBJ2-7; TRBD2 matches 15 bases. Unmatched junction bases numbered 10, after V lost 1 base and J lost 6 bases. CDR3 length: 18 amino acids. The V gene's germline CDR1 is SNHLY and CDR2 FYNNEI. The CDR3 nucleotides read TGTGCCAGCAGTGAAGACGGGACTAGCGGGGGGATGTGGGGCGAGCAGTACTTC. It translates to CASSEDGTSGGMWGEQYF.

There are many counts of this clonotype. This rearrangement joins TRBV11-2 to TRBJ2-3; TRBD1 matches 7 bases. Germline trimming cut 10 bases from V and 2 bases from J; bases unmatched to any gene: 9. The CDR3 is 14 amino acids. In germline, CDR1 is SGHAT, CDR2 FQNNGV. CDR3 bases: TGTGCCACCTCCATGGGACAGTTCACAGATACGCAGTATTTT. It yields the protein CATSMGQFTDTQYF.